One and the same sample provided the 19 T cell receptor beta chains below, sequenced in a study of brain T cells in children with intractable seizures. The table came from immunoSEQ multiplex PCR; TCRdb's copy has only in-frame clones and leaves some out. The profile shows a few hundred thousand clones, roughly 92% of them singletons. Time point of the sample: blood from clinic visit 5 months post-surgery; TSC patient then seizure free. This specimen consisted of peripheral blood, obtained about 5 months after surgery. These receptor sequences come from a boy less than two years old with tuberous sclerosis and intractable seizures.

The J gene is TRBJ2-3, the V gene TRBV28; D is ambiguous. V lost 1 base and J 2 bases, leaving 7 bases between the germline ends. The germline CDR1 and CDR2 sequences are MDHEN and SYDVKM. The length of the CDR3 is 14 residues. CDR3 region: CASSLLLVTDTQYF. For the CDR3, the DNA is TGTGCCAGCAGTTTATTGCTAGTCACAGATACGCAGTATTTT.

The CDR3 loop reads CASSPSHEQYF. The DNA of the CDR3 is TGTGCCAGCAGTCCGTCCCACGAGCAGTACTTC. The chain is built from TRBV12-3 or TRBV12-4 and TRBJ2-7, with D unresolved. V was pared by 5 bases and J by 5 bases, with 7 bases between. The CDR3 is 11 residues long.

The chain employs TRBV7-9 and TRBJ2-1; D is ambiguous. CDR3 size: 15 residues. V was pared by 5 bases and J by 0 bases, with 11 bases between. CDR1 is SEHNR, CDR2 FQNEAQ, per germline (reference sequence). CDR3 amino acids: CASSRDPSSYNEQFF. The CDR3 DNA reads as TGTGCCAGCAGCCGCGACCCGAGCTCCTACAATGAGCAGTTCTTC.

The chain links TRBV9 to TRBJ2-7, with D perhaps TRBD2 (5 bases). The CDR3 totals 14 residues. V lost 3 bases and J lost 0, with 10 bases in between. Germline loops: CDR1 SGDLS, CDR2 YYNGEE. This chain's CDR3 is CASSGGSVSYEQYF. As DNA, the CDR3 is TGTGCCAGCAGCGGAGGGAGCGTCTCCTACGAGCAGTACTTC. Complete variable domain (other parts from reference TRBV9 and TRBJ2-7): DSGVTQTPKHLITATGQRVTLRCSPRSGDLSVYWYQQSLDQGLQFLIQYYNGEERAKGNILERFSAQQFPDLHSELNLSSLELGDSALYFCASSGGSVSYEQYFGPGTRLTVT.

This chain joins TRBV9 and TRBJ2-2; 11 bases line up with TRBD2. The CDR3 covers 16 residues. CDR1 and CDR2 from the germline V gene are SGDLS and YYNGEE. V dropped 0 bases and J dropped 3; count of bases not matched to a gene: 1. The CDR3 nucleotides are TGTGCCAGCAGCGTAGCGACTAGCGGGGACACCGGGGAGCTGTTTTTT. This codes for CASSVATSGDTGELFF.

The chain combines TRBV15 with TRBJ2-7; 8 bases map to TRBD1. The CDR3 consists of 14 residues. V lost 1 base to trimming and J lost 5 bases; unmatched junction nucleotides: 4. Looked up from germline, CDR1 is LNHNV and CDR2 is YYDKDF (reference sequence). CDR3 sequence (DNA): TGTGCCACCAGCAGAGGACAGGGGAGGAACGAGCAGTACTTC. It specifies CATSRGQGRNEQYF.

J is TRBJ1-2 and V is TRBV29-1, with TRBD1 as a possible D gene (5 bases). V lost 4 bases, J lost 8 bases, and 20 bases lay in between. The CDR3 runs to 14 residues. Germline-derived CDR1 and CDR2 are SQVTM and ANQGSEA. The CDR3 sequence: CSVAKAGEKIGYTF. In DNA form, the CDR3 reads TGCAGCGTTGCAAAGGCGGGGGAGAAGATAGGCTACACCTTC.

CDR3 nucleotides: TGTGCCAGTAGTACGGGGGCAGGGGGTCAGCCCCAGCATTTT. Protein sequence: CASSTGAGGQPQHF. This chain uses TRBV19 with TRBJ1-5; 7 bases agree with TRBD1. Per the germline V gene, CDR1 is LNHDA and CDR2 is SQIVND (reference sequence). The CDR3 totals 14 residues. The junction had 6 bases not matched to a gene; V was cut back by 4 bases and J by 6 bases.

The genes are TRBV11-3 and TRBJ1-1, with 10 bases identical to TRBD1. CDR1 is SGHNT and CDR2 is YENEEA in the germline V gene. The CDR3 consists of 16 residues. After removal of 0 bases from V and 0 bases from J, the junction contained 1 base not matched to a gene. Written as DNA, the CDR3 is TGTGCCAGCAGCTTAGAGGGGACAGGGGTGAACACTGAAGCTTTCTTT. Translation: CASSLEGTGVNTEAFF.

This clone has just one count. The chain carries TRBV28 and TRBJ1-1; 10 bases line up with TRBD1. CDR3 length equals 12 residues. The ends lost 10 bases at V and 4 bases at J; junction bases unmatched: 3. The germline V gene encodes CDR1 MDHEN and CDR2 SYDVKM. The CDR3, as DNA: TGTGCCACCAGGACAGGGGGCACTGAAGCTTTCTTT. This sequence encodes CATRTGGTEAFF.

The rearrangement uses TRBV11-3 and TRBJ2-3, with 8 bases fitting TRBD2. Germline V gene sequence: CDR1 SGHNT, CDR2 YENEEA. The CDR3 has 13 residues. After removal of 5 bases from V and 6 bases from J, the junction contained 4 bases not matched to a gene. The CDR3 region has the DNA TGTGCCAGCAGCCCCGCGGGGGGTGATACGCAGTATTTT. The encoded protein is CASSPAGGDTQYF.

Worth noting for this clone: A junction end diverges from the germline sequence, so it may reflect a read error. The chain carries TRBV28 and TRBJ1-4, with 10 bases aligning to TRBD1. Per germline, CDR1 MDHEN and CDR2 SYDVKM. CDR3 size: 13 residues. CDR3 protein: CASSYTSRTGGVF. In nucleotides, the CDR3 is TGTGCCAGCAGCTACACCTCCCGGACAGGGGGGGTTTTT.

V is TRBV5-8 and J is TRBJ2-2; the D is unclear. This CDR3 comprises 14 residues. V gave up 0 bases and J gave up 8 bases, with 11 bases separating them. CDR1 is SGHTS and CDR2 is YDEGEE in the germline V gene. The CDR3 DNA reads TGTGCCAGCAGCTTGGATCCAATGGCGGGGGAGCTGTTTTTT. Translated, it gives CASSLDPMAGELFF.

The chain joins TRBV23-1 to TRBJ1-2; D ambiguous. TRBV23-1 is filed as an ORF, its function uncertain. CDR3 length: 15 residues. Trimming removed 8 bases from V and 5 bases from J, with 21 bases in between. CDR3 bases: TGCGCCAGCCCACCTTCGTTCATCGGGGATTATGGCTACACCTTC. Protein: CASPPSFIGDYGYTF.

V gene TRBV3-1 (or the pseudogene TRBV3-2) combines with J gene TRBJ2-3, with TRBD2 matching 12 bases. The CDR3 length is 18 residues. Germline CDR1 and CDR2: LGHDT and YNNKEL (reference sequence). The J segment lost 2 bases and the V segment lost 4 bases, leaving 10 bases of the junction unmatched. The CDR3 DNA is TGTGCCAGCAGCCCGTCCGAACTAGCGGGAGGTACCACAGATACGCAGTATTTT. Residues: CASSPSELAGGTTDTQYF.

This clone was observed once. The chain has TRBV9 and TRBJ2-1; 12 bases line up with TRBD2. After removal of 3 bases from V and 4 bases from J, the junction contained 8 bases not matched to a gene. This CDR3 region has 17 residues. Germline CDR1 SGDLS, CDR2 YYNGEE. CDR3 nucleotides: TGTGCCAGCAGCGCCCAGCCCGGGACTAGCGGGTACAATGAGCAGTTCTTC. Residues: CASSAQPGTSGYNEQFF.

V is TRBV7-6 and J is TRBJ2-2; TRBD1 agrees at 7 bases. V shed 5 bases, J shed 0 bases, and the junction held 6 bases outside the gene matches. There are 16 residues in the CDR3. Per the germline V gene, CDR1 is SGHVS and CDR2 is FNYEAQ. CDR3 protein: CASSPLGQSNTGELFF. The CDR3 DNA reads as TGTGCCAGCAGCCCCCTGGGACAGTCGAACACCGGGGAGCTGTTTTTT. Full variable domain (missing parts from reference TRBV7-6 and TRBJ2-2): GAGVSQSPRYKVTKRGQDVALRCDPISGHVSLYWYRQALGQGPEFLTYFNYEAQQDKSGLPNDRFSAERPEGSISTLTIQRTEQRDSAMYRCASSPLGQSNTGELFFGEGSRLTVL.

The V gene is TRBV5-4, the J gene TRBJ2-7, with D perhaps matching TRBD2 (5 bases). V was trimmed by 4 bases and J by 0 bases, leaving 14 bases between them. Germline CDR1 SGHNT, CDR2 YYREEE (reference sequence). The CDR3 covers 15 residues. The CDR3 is CASSGSGPSSYEQYF. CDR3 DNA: TGTGCCAGCAGCGGGAGCGGACCGAGCTCCTACGAGCAGTACTTC.

In DNA, the CDR3 is TGTGCCAGCAGCCCGCCCGGACACTATGGCTACACCTTC. This gives the protein CASSPPGHYGYTF. The chain is built from TRBV7-2 and TRBJ1-2; D not certain. CDR1 SGHTA and CDR2 FQGNSA come from the germline V gene. The CDR3 contains 13 residues. V was pared by 5 bases and J by 3 bases, with 10 bases between.